This T cell receptor (beta chain) was recovered during a study of early T cells in non-severe SARS-CoV-2 infection. Germline CDR1 is SGDLS and CDR2 is YYNGEE. The length of the CDR3 is 17 residues. V was clipped by 4 bases and J by 1 base, with 17 bases between them. Via MiXCR, TCRdb re-called the 5' RACE reads, giving one row per CDR3 protein. The repertoire includes 30,000 to 45,000 distinct CDR3 sequences, 5.8% of them detected once, and 20% to 30% sits in the top ten. This clonotype was obtained from an adult who was a healthcare worker with PCR-confirmed SARS-CoV-2 infection or an uninfected control (not recorded which). The sample comprised whole blood. The chain combines TRBV9 with TRBJ2-2; D is perhaps TRBD1 or TRBD2 (5 bases each). The CDR3 DNA reads TGTGCCAGCAGCTTCCCCTCCGGGACCCAGAACACCGGGGAGCTGTTTTTT. The encoded protein is CASSFPSGTQNTGELFF.